This T cell receptor beta chain appears in the sequencing data of a study of OX40 agonist ivuxolimab in advanced cancers. Study in general: Patients were dosed intravenously with ivuxolimab at 0.01 to 10 mg/kg every 2 weeks. The study's findings and limits: Average numbers of expanded clones were greater in CD8+ T cells than in CD4+.

The CDR3 covers 15 residues. V was trimmed by 6 bases and J by 1 base, leaving 16 bases between them. The germline V gene encodes CDR1 MNHEY and CDR2 SVGAGI. Worth noting for this clone: Its antigen is not known.

Method: immunoSEQ multiplex PCR; TCRdb's copy keeps in-frame clones and lacks some. The data hold some 77,000 clones, with around 88% observed a single time. The sample in question was CD4+ or CD8+ T cells sorted from blood, obtained in a trial of the OX40 agonist ivuxolimab. The receptor was isolated from an adult with an advanced solid tumor such as melanoma, head and neck, liver or kidney cancer. The chain has TRBV6-5 and TRBJ2-7; the D call may be TRBD1 or TRBD2 (5 bases each). The chain's CDR3 is CASREWGSGSYEQYF. CDR3 nucleotide sequence: TGTGCCAGCAGGGAATGGGGGAGTGGGTCCTACGAGCAGTACTTC.